The 9 T cell receptor beta chains in this list originate from one sample, sequenced in a study of T-cell reconstitution after alpha-beta-depleted transplantation in children. Preparing the TCRbeta library involved the use of unique molecular identifiers. TCRdb used MiXCR to reprocess the PCR reads, holding one entry per CDR3 protein. The sample holds roughly 100,000 distinct CDR3 sequences; about 8% are singletons and the top ten take around 17%. Specimen: PBMCs, collected before TCRalphabeta/CD19-depleted stem cell transplant. The receptors originated from a boy aged 2-9 years with acute lymphoblastic leukemia, due to receive a stem cell transplant.

This clonotype was picked up many times. The V call is TRBV7-2, the J call TRBJ1-2; D unresolved. Per the germline V gene, CDR1 is SGHTA and CDR2 is FQGNSA. Trimming shortened V by 1 base and J by 8 bases, and 8 bases separated the two germline ends. The CDR3 has 12 amino acids. The CDR3 is CASSLGAGGYTF. The CDR3 nucleotides read TGTGCCAGCAGCTTAGGTGCAGGCGGCTACACCTTC.

There are many counts of this clonotype. The rearrangement links TRBV3-1 to TRBJ2-3; 8 bases line up with TRBD2. The length of the CDR3 is 16 residues. Germline V gene sequence: CDR1 LGHDT, CDR2 YNNKEL (reference sequence). V shed 1 base and J 1 base; nucleotides not matched to a gene: 4. The CDR3 here is CASSQGWTSRTDTQYF. The DNA for the CDR3 is TGTGCCAGCAGCCAAGGTTGGACTAGCCGCACAGATACGCAGTATTTT.

At least ten counts were recorded for this clonotype. The gene calls are TRBV12-3 or TRBV12-4 and TRBJ1-5; 9 bases fit TRBD1. The CDR3 covers 14 residues. V gave up 6 bases and J gave up 3 bases; unmatched junction bases: 3. CDR3 residues: CASRRTGANQPQHF. The CDR3 DNA reads TGTGCCAGCAGGCGGACAGGGGCCAATCAGCCCCAGCATTTT.

This clonotype appeared many times. The genes are TRBV9 and TRBJ1-5; D unclear. This CDR3 has 14 residues. The ends were cut back, 0 bases at V and 0 bases at J, with 4 bases in the middle. Germline V gives CDR1 SGDLS, CDR2 YYNGEE. In DNA form, the CDR3 reads TGTGCCAGCAGCGTAGGGTATAGCAATCAGCCCCAGCATTTT. Its protein product is CASSVGYSNQPQHF.

This clonotype was counted between two and nine times. This chain joins TRBV12-3 or TRBV12-4 and TRBJ2-7, with D perhaps TRBD2 (5 bases). The CDR3 sequence is 15 residues long. Trimming took 6 bases from V and 1 from J, leaving 16 bases between them. Written as DNA, the CDR3 is TGTGCCAGCAGCCCCTCCCCGGGGATTTCCTACGAGCAGTACTTC. Amino acids: CASSPSPGISYEQYF.

This clonotype was picked up a small number of times. The chain joins TRBV20-1 to TRBJ1-1, with D tentatively TRBD1 (5 bases). Germline V CDR1 and CDR2: DFQATT, SNEGSKA (reference sequence). This CDR3 comprises 13 residues. V lost 6 bases and J 3 bases, leaving 14 bases between the germline ends. The CDR3 reads CSAKAGGDTEAFF. The CDR3 coding sequence is TGCAGTGCGAAGGCGGGGGGGGACACTGAAGCTTTCTTT.

This clonotype was recorded at least ten times. The chain combines TRBV29-1 with TRBJ2-1; TRBD1 or TRBD2 may be the D gene (5 bases each). The CDR3 has 13 residues. Trimming shortened V by 6 bases and J by 0 bases, and 9 bases separated the two germline ends. Looked up from germline, CDR1 is SQVTM and CDR2 is ANQGSEA. The CDR3 nucleotides read TGCAGCGTCGGGGCCGTCTCCTACAATGAGCAGTTCTTC. This encodes CSVGAVSYNEQFF.

This clonotype occurred many times. The V gene is TRBV7-9, the J gene TRBJ2-3; D perhaps matches TRBD1 (6 bases). The CDR3 runs 14 residues. V lost 5 bases to trimming and J lost 2 bases, with 11 bases between them. Germline V lookup: CDR1 SEHNR, CDR2 FQNEAQ (reference sequence). The CDR3 reads CASSIGQSTDTQYF. The DNA for the CDR3 is TGTGCCAGCAGCATCGGACAGTCCACAGATACGCAGTATTTT.

CDR3 coding DNA: TGTGCCAGCAGCCAAGACCCAACTAGTAGAGATACGCAGTATTTT. This sequence encodes CASSQDPTSRDTQYF. This sequence joins TRBV6-1 and TRBJ2-3; possible D gene TRBD2, 5 bases. Trimming pared 6 bases from V and 5 bases from J, leaving 18 bases between. The CDR3 is 15 residues long. Germline loops: CDR1 MNHNS, CDR2 SASEGT.